This T cell receptor beta chain was identified in a study of cytomegalovirus exposure and HLA in healthy donors (dated by TCRdb to 2015 to 2018). About the investigation overall: An earlier analysis of several hundred of the donors reported about 250 Gb of sequence data and 117 million unique TCR beta sequences from roughly 200 million T cells. An early release that covered more than 550 HLA-typed donors contained about 300 gigabases of sequencing data and tens of millions of unique TCR sequences. Of the 300 to 450 genotyped donors, over 80% were placed in the genetic ancestry cluster associated with self-reported Caucasian donors. The aim of the study was to test whether cataloging public T cell receptors could identify signatures of past pathogen exposure. Using immunosequencing, the study profiled T cell repertoires from 550 to 750 subjects and related those repertoires to cytomegalovirus serostatus. In addition to the first cohort of 666 subjects, a separate validation cohort of 100 to 150 different subjects was used. To predict cytomegalovirus infection status, the study brought together high-throughput TCR immunosequencing, statistical association of individual TCRs with disease status, and machine learning. To study patterns of TCR occurrence, a later analysis re-analyzed previously published TCR beta repertoires from 500 to 850 donors and added high-resolution HLA genotyping. The later analysis used no new phenotypic data to find candidate immune exposures, relying instead on TCR beta sequences and their occurrence across donors. An earlier analysis of 587 of the donors used high-throughput TCR beta sequencing to judge whether each TCR beta V gene segment behaved as functional or pseudogenic. Donor age, sex, ethnicity and CMV serostatus were compiled alongside the repertoire data. A later genetic analysis took genome-wide SNP genotypes for 398 of the 666 donors and used that subset as a discovery cohort. Every repertoire in the discovery cohort had been generated on one and the same sequencing platform. Class I and class II HLA loci were covered by the typing at four-digit resolution. Typing coverage differed by locus: A, B, C, DRB1 and DQB1 were typed in about 629-640 donors, DQA1 in 500 to 550, DPA1 in 600 to 610, and DPB1 in just under 480. Because of strong linkage in the cohort, roughly five DR-DQ haplotypes were treated as single units for association and clustering. Among about 370 genotyped donors of the cohort, an average of roughly 230,000 unique TCR beta nucleotide sequences was sequenced per donor, of which roughly 18% were non-productive. Overall study outcomes, separate from this receptor: A further reported finding was that TCR beta sequences accurately predicted the HLA-A and HLA-B alleles for most subjects in the first cohort. The cohort was sequenced for TCR beta chains only, and without alpha or paired-chain data the features that could be detected were limited. In vitro tests confirmed that a few of the cytomegalovirus-associated TCR beta chains recognize cytomegalovirus antigens. In both the original and validation cohorts, the classifier was reported to diagnose cytomegalovirus status with high specificity and sensitivity. While some public TCRs were present in many individuals, most TCR sequences turned up only very rarely across donors. The presence/absence analyses assumed that sequencing depth was roughly uniform across donors, and that assumption may not be true. According to a later analysis, TCR association rates differed among HLA loci, with DRB1 alleles showing the most associated TCRs and HLA-C alleles showing the fewest. In an earlier analysis of 450 to 750 of the donors, most TCR beta V segments appeared in productive rearrangements about 87% or about 30% of the time, broadly matching IMGT annotations. Some IMGT-functional V segments, including TRBV6-2 and TRBV6-3, could not be told apart with the 87-base-pair reads, so those segments were excluded. The study gave a list of some 150 TCR beta chains associated with cytomegalovirus. Correlated functional status among segregating V segments might be attributable to linkage disequilibrium, but an unknown experimental factor could not be ruled out. In a later analysis, some 18,000 TCR beta sequences were associated with specific HLA alleles at a false discovery rate of 0.05. According to a later analysis, most CMV-associated TCR beta chains appeared to be HLA-restricted, and the HLA associations seemed to be driven largely by CMV exposure. Because counts were too low, fewer than 20 rarely observed V segments, including chromosome 9 orphons, were excluded from the earlier analysis of 587 of the donors. The authors suggested that the approach could potentially be extended to other disease states and immunological phenotypes. Compared with the approximately 600-donor mean, donors in an Asian-associated ancestry cluster had fewer N-insertions in productive TCRs, according to a later genetic analysis. CMV serostatus was the only immune exposure information available for the cohort. In a later analysis, HLA-associated TCR beta chains were found to be more clonally expanded and to have lower generation probabilities than equally common non-associated chains. A later genetic analysis associated a missense DCLRE1C variant with V-gene and J-gene trimming of TCR beta chains, and an independent cohort replicated the association. The sequencing pipeline was judged likely to have produced a cluster of highly shared sequence variants as a technical artifact. Because HLA typing was missing for some donors at each locus, association tests included only the typed subset. In a later analysis, several top co-occurrence clusters were reported to appear linked to parvovirus B19, influenza, CMV and Epstein-Barr virus. Strong co-occurrence of HLA alleles, especially DR and DQ, made assigning TCR associations to individual alleles difficult.

Library prep was done by the immunoSEQ multiplex PCR assay. For the multiplex PCR, a mixture combining 60 forward primers for TCR Vbeta segments and 13 reverse primers for TCR Jbeta segments was used. The CDR3 region of rearranged TCR beta genes was amplified from genomic DNA with a multiplex PCR assay. Amplified TCR beta libraries were sequenced as 87-base-pair reads on the Illumina HiSeq System. The study's processing was this. A later analysis tallied roughly 80 million unique TCR beta chains across the approximately 670 repertoires, and 10 million to 11 million of those chains were shared by two or more donors. A nearest-neighbor algorithm error-corrected the raw reads and collapsed the reads into unique sequences, merging closely related sequences to remove PCR and sequencing errors. CDR3 sequences were aligned to IMGT reference sequences to assign V, D and J gene segments. Each retained sequence needed at least a six-nucleotide match to both a V gene segment and a J gene segment. A rearrangement was called productive if the CDR3 had no stop codons and remained in frame with V and J, and every other rearrangement was called non-productive. Following IMGT convention, CDR3 was defined as the stretch from the second conserved V-encoded cysteine to the conserved J-encoded phenylalanine. The earlier analysis of 587 of the donors excluded sequences that lacked an unambiguous match to a single V gene segment. In an earlier analysis of roughly 600 of the donors, a V segment was called functional when productive rearrangements were above 56.7%, and segregating when the standard deviation between donors exceeded 5%. A statistical classification framework was built for diagnosing cytomegalovirus status from the catalog of TCR beta chain sequences. A later analysis assigned V and J genes by comparing TCR nucleotide sequences with IMGT/GENE-DB human TR gene sequences. The TCRdist pipeline was used in a later analysis to assign CDR3 sequences and most-parsimonious VDJ recombination scenarios. In a later analysis, each TCR beta chain was defined by its CDR3 amino acid sequence together with its V-gene family, and reads lacking a unique V-gene family were excluded. To address suspected cross-contamination and a sequencing artifact, a later analysis removed over 500 highly shared, low-generation-probability nucleotide sequences. For each public chain, a later analysis derived a clonal expansion index from normalized ranks of inferred template counts within each repertoire. In a later analysis, generation probabilities were computed using a VDJ recombination model fitted to out-of-frame rearrangements, and the results were checked against IGoR. A later analysis scored TCR-TCR, TCR-HLA and TCR-CMV co-occurrence with hypergeometric tests, applying a repertoire-size bias correction to TCR pairs. A later analysis estimated false discovery rates by permuting HLA or CMV assignments 20 times. In a later analysis, co-occurring TCRs were grouped using DBSCAN, with TCRdist sequence similarity added in when clustering inside HLA-allele-positive subsets. Repertoires with fewer than 30,000 or more than 120,000 public chains were left out of co-occurrence clustering, as were four to six repertoires with anomalous nucleotide sharing. TCRdb retrieved this table from immuneACCESS and kept in-frame rearrangements only. Not all clones are present; in checked studies, unresolved V genes account for under half, and no reason is known for the remainder. V, J and clone size were drawn from that table, and D and trimming were deduced from the DNA. In all, the sample holds about 150,000 clones, and over 70% of those were seen once. Jointly, the top ten make up approximately 1.3% of the sample.

The cohort was made up of roughly 670 healthy bone marrow donors. All cohort members were sampled while nominally healthy, although unrecorded immune exposures were likely present. The donor was CMV seropositive and belonged to the group of 250 to 300 seropositive cohort members. Every donor gave a peripheral blood sample, and the peripheral blood mononuclear cells from that sample were used for TCR beta sequencing. The Qiagen DNeasy Blood Extraction Kit was used to extract genomic DNA from the blood cell samples. There are 15 amino acids in the CDR3, from cysteine to phenylalanine inclusive. Solely the CDR3 DNA is kept, with 45 bases framed from the first base. The germline V gene encodes CDR1 KGHSH and CDR2 LQKENI. V and J are truncated by 1 base and 0 bases respectively, leaving an intervening sequence of 7 bases. Only one count was recorded for this clone. Which antigen it targets is not known. No much larger clone is present one base from it, and per-base qualities are unavailable.

The sequenced material came from PBMCs. The chain links TRBV18 with TRBJ2-1; TRBD2 is possibly the D segment (5 matching bases). The source of this sequence is a woman aged 25-40 years in good health and CMV-seropositive. The CDR3 protein: CASSPRGNSYNEQFF. The DNA sequence reads TGTGCCAGCTCACCACGAGGGAACTCCTACAATGAGCAGTTCTTC.